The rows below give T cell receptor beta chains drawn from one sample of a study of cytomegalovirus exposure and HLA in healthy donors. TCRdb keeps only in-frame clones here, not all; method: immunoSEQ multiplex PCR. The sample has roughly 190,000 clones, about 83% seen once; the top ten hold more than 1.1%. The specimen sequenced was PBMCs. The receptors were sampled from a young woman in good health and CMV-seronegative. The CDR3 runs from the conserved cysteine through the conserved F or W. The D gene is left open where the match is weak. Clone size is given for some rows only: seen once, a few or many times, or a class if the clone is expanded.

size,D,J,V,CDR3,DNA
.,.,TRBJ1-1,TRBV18,CASFAGMNTEAFF,TGTGCCAGCTTTGCAGGAATGAACACTGAAGCTTTCTTT
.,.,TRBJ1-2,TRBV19,CASSSPTGGYGYTF,TGTGCCAGTAGTTCCCCGACGGGAGGATATGGCTACACCTTC
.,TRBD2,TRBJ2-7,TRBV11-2,CASSVSGGYEQYF,TGTGCCAGCAGCGTATCCGGGGGGTACGAGCAGTACTTC
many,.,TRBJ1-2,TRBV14,CASSQDWRGGYTF,TGTGCCAGCAGCCAAGATTGGCGGGGAGGCTACACCTTC
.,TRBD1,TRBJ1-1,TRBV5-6,CASSSRQGLNTEAFF,TGTGCCAGCAGCTCAAGACAGGGACTGAACACTGAAGCTTTCTTT
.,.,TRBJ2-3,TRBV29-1,CSVDVTDTQYF,TGCAGCGTTGATGTAACAGATACGCAGTATTTT
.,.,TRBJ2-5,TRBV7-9,CASSLRDRQGEETQYF,TGTGCCAGCAGCTTGCGGGACCGTCAGGGGGAAGAGACCCAGTACTTC
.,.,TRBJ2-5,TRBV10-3,CAISWRGQETQYF,TGTGCCATCAGTTGGAGGGGACAAGAGACCCAGTACTTC
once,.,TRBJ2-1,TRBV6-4,CASSDGLVLATDEQFF,TGTGCCAGCAGTGATGGTCTTGTCCTAGCAACGGATGAGCAGTTCTTC
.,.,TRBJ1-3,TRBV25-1,CASSHTGGNTIYF,TGTGCCAGCAGTCATACAGGGGGAAACACCATATATTTT
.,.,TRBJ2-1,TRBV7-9,CASSLAGSDEQFF,TGTGCCAGCAGCTTAGCCGGGAGCGATGAGCAGTTCTTC
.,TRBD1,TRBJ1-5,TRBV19,CATSRDRVPQPQHF,TGTGCCACCTCCCGGGACAGGGTCCCTCAGCCCCAGCATTTT
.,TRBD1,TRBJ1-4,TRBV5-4,CASSMDRGRDEKLFF,TGTGCCAGCAGCATGGACAGGGGGCGCGATGAAAAACTGTTTTTT
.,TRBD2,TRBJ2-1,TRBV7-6,CASSLGGSGSINEQFF,TGTGCCAGCAGCTTGGGTGGTAGCGGGAGTATTAATGAGCAGTTCTTC
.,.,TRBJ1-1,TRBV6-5,CASSLGDTEAFF,TGTGCCAGCAGCCTCGGTGACACTGAAGCTTTCTTT
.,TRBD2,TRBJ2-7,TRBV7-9,CASSLGGGSAYEQYF,TGTGCCAGCAGCTTAGGCGGGGGGAGCGCCTACGAGCAGTACTTC
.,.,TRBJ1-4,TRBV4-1,CASSLIQGIRTNEKLFF,TGCGCCAGCAGCCTCATCCAGGGGATAAGGACTAATGAAAAACTGTTTTTT
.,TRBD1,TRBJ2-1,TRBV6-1,CASSEALPGQGYNEQFF,TGTGCCAGCAGTGAAGCGCTTCCAGGACAGGGGTACAATGAGCAGTTCTTC
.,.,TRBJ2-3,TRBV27,CANLFEGGPSTDTQYF,TGTGCCAACCTCTTTGAGGGAGGCCCCAGCACAGATACGCAGTATTTT
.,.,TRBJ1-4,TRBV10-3,CAISSGPPTNEKLFF,TGTGCCATCAGTAGCGGGCCCCCAACTAATGAAAAACTGTTTTTT
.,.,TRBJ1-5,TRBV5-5,CASSWGGGNQPQHF,TGTGCCAGCAGCTGGGGGGGAGGCAATCAGCCCCAGCATTTT
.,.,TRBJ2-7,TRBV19,CASSAGSHEQYF,TGTGCCAGTAGTGCAGGCTCCCACGAGCAGTACTTC
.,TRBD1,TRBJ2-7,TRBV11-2,CASSLVTGGVVNEQYF,TGTGCCAGCAGCTTAGTCACAGGGGGCGTCGTAAATGAGCAGTACTTC
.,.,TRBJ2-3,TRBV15,CATSSLARADTQYF,TGTGCCACCAGCAGCCTAGCGAGGGCAGATACGCAGTATTTT
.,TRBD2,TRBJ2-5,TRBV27,CASRPGTSGLKRETQYF,TGTGCCAGCAGGCCCGGGACTAGCGGACTAAAGAGGGAGACCCAGTACTTC
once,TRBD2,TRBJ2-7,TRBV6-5,CASSPGLVSYEQYF,TGTGCCAGCAGTCCCGGACTAGTTTCCTACGAGCAGTACTTC
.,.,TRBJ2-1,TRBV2,CASSDPGAFMNEQFF,TGTGCCAGCAGTGATCCGGGAGCATTTATGAATGAGCAGTTCTTC
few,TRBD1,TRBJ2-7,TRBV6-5,CASSPDRAYEQYF,TGTGCCAGCAGCCCGGACAGGGCCTACGAGCAGTACTTC
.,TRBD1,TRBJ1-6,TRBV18,CASSPLDRGDSPLHF,TGTGCCAGCTCACCACTAGACAGGGGAGATTCACCCCTCCACTTT
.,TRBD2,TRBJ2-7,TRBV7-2,CASSLTSDVYEQYF,TGTGCCAGCAGCCTTACTAGCGACGTCTACGAGCAGTACTTC
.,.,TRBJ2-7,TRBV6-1,CASSPILYEQYF,TGTGCCAGCAGCCCTATACTTTACGAGCAGTACTTC
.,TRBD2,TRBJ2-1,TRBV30,CAWSAASGLNEQFF,TGTGCCTGGAGTGCGGCTAGCGGGCTAAATGAGCAGTTCTTC
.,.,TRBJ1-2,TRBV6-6,CASRHTGVRGADGYTF,TGTGCCAGCAGACATACCGGGGTCAGGGGCGCGGATGGCTACACCTTC
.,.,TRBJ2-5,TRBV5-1,CASSLPARETQYF,TGCGCCAGCAGCTTACCCGCGCGAGAGACCCAGTACTTC
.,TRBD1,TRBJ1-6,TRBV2,CASRDRGGPGGALHF,TGTGCCAGCAGGGACAGGGGTGGGCCTGGGGGGGCCCTCCACTTT
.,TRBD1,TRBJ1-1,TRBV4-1,CASSQGRDRADTEAFF,TGCGCCAGCAGCCAAGGGCGGGACAGGGCGGACACTGAAGCTTTCTTT
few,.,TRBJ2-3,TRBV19,CASSSGSTDTQYF,TGTGCCAGTAGTTCAGGTAGCACAGATACGCAGTATTTT